These T cell receptor beta chains were read from a single sample in a study of cytomegalovirus exposure and HLA in healthy donors. Produced via immunoSEQ multiplex PCR; TCRdb's table is partial and in-frame only. Found here are about 190,000 clones, about 85% of them singletons; the top ten hold 1%. Input material: PBMCs. These TCRs come from a boy under 10 years old in good health and CMV-seronegative. Both conserved end residues are part of each CDR3. Fields, in order: clone size, V gene, J gene, D gene, CDR3 protein. D genes are given only for firm matches. Clone size is given for some rows only: seen once, a few or many times, or a class if the clone is expanded.

.	TRBV5-6	TRBJ1-2	.	CASSLELGDYGYTF
.	TRBV5-4	TRBJ1-1	.	CASSFGGKNTEAFF
.	TRBV28	TRBJ2-1	TRBD2	CASRPSLAGGRDEQFF
.	TRBV2	TRBJ2-3	TRBD2	CASRLLAGYTDTQYF
.	TRBV6-1	TRBJ1-5	.	CASSELSHGISNQPQHF
.	TRBV7-9	TRBJ1-1	TRBD1	CASSPGDRELNTEAFF
.	TRBV9	TRBJ2-5	TRBD2	CASSVGGGQETQYF
once	TRBV6-1	TRBJ2-3	.	CASSEYRGRNTQYF
.	TRBV11-2	TRBJ2-4	.	CASSLEGLANIQYF
.	TRBV5-4	TRBJ2-1	.	CASSSSVTGNNEQFF
.	TRBV28	TRBJ2-7	TRBD1	CASLTGSYEQYF
.	TRBV5-1	TRBJ2-5	.	CASSPDGGVRETQYF
few	TRBV27	TRBJ2-7	.	CASSSIYEQYF
.	TRBV7-3	TRBJ2-1	.	CASSLMLGLGGGRNNEQFF
.	TRBV27	TRBJ2-1	TRBD2	CASSLSSSGGWNEQFF
.	TRBV7-9	TRBJ2-1	TRBD2	CASSLASGGAVEQFF